This T cell receptor (beta chain) stems from a study of radiation and T cells in renal cell carcinoma. Assay used: immunoSEQ multiplex PCR; TCRdb lists only in-frame clones, some missing. The sample lists some 76,000 clones; about 80% were seen once. Stated time point: blood 2 weeks post-SBRT. Described treatment: 15 Gy SBRT to primary tumor, nephrectomy 4 weeks later. J gave up 5 bases and V 2 bases, and 23 bases lay outside the gene matches. This CDR3 has 21 residues. In germline, CDR1 is KGHSH, CDR2 LQKENI. The sequence derives from a man aged 60 to 69 with renal cell carcinoma. Source: blood, taken from a patient whose treatment included radiotherapy and nephrectomy. V and J are TRBV18 and TRBJ2-5, with 10 bases matching TRBD1. The DNA for the CDR3 is TGTGCCAGCTCACCAGCCTCCCAGGGACCCACGGTCCCGACAGGGGGCGAGACCCAGTACTTC. Protein sequence: CASSPASQGPTVPTGGETQYF.